This TCR beta chain was identified in a study of T cells in tumors and immune-related adverse events (dated by TCRdb to the early 2020s). There are 14 amino acids in the CDR3, from cysteine to phenylalanine inclusive. CDR3 DNA only is kept here, 42 bases in frame from base 1. The germline V gene (reference sequence) sets CDR1 to WNHNN and CDR2 to SYGVQD. Trimming at the junction amounts to 3 bases on V and 0 bases on J, and the germline ends lie 9 bases apart. The TCR beta locus was amplified and sequenced with the immunoSEQ assay, yielding bulk TCR Vbeta CDR3 data. In the paper's pipeline: CDR3s were excluded if they were non-productive, were shorter than 7 amino acids, or did not start with C or end with F/W. Only specimens with at least 1000 reads were analysed, and clonotypes were defined at the amino acid level. Clonality was computed as 1 minus Pielou's evenness. To equalize library sizes, abundance-weighted random subsampling with replacement was performed and repeated 100 times so that 95% confidence intervals could be reported. Repertoire overlap was quantified using the Morisita overlap index, and the top 40 clones per specimen were examined for overlap with the irAE. Entries here come from immuneACCESS through TCRdb and include only in-frame sequences with V and J called. Some clones fail to appear in such tables; in the studies checked, an unresolved V gene covers under half of the shortfall, and the cause of the remainder is unknown. The D gene and trimming were derived from the DNA, and the V and J assignments and clone size from that table. Within this sample are a few thousand clones, with 65% of them counted one time only. The top ten clonotypes cover about 6% of the sample.

As concerns this clone: Which antigen it targets is not known. No much larger clone exists at a distance of one base, and base qualities are not known.

The intended sense of this specimen's treatment or condition label: nivolumab (PD-1 blockade) given before sampling. The DNeasy Blood and Tissue Kit was used to extract DNA from the formalin-fixed paraffin-embedded specimens. The sequence was collected from a female donor with metastatic renal cell carcinoma. Sequenced material: gut tissue, taken from a patient treated with anti-PD-1 therapy. Recombination connected TRBV10-1 to TRBJ2-7, with the identity of the D gene unclear. CDR3 loop: CASSDTGTSYEQYF. The nucleotides read TGCGCCAGCAGTGACACGGGCACCTCCTACGAGCAGTACTTC.